Shown below are 23 T cell receptor beta chains from a single sample sequenced in a study of blood T cell repertoires in COVID-19. Using immunoSEQ multiplex PCR, the repertoire was profiled, and TCRdb retains in-frame clones only, with some absent. The sample yields approximately 280,000 clones, about 89% seen once. The sequencing sample was made of peripheral blood. The receptor set was obtained from a man aged 40-55 years with acute or convalescent COVID-19.

The chain uses TRBV2 and TRBJ1-3; TRBD1 matches at 7 bases. The CDR3 is made up of 13 amino acids. Trimming cost V 8 bases and J 4 bases; bases outside gene matches: 5. Germline V lookup: CDR1 SNHLY, CDR2 FYNNEI. Here the CDR3 DNA reads TGTGCCAGCTCACAGGGGCAGGGAAACACCATATATTTT. This encodes CASSQGQGNTIYF.

V usage is TRBV5-5 and J usage is TRBJ1-2; maybe TRBD1 (6 bases). Germline V lookup: CDR1 SGHKS, CDR2 YYEKEE (reference sequence). The CDR3 runs 15 residues. The V gene lost 3 bases and the J gene lost 0 bases, with 12 bases spanning the gap. The CDR3 DNA reads TGTGCCAGCAGCTCGACAGGTGGCTCTAACTATGGCTACACCTTC. Its protein product is CASSSTGGSNYGYTF.

V usage is TRBV28 and J usage is TRBJ2-7; D might be TRBD1 (6 bases). The CDR3 sequence is 14 residues long. Looked up from germline, CDR1 is MDHEN and CDR2 is SYDVKM. The V end was cut by 1 base, the J end by 9 bases, with 16 bases between. As DNA, the CDR3 is TGTGCCAGCAGTTTATTAACAGGGTCCTACCGGCAGTACTTC. It specifies CASSLLTGSYRQYF.

This clone was counted a single time. The J gene is TRBJ1-2, the V gene TRBV5-1, with 8 bases lining up with TRBD1. Unmatched junction bases numbered 5, after V lost 4 bases and J lost 0 bases. This CDR3 comprises 15 residues. In germline, CDR1 is SGHRS, CDR2 YFSETQ. In DNA, the CDR3 is TGCGCCAGCAGCCCCTCGACAGGGGCTAACTATGGCTACACCTTC. Amino acid sequence: CASSPSTGANYGYTF.

This chain uses TRBV7-2 with TRBJ2-3; 7 bases align to TRBD1. J was trimmed by 5 bases and V by 3 bases; bases with no gene match: 14. The germline CDR1 and CDR2 sequences are SGHTA and FQGNSA. CDR3 length: 17 residues. The CDR3 nucleotides are TGTGCCAGCAGCTTCAGTCCCTCCGGGACAGCTCTAGATACGCAGTATTTT. Translating gives CASSFSPSGTALDTQYF.

This chain uses TRBV19 with TRBJ1-2, with D perhaps matching TRBD1 (5 bases). Trimming took 8 bases from V and 4 from J, leaving 8 bases between them. Germline V gene lookup returns CDR1 LNHDA and CDR2 SQIVND (reference sequence). The CDR3 is made up of 11 amino acids. The CDR3: CASDSLYGYTF. The CDR3 nucleotides read TGTGCCAGTGACAGTCTCTATGGCTACACCTTC. Full variable domain (outside the CDR3, taken from reference TRBV19 and TRBJ1-2): DGGITQSPKYLFRKEGQNVTLSCEQNLNHDAMYWYRQDPGQGLRLIYYSQIVNDFQKGDIAEGYSVSREKKESFPLTVTSAQKNPTAFYLCASDSLYGYTFGSGTRLTVV.

The genes are TRBV10-3 and TRBJ2-7; 7 bases agree with TRBD1. There are 15 residues in the CDR3. Unmatched junction bases numbered 14, after V lost 10 bases and J lost 2 bases. The germline gives CDR1 ENHRY, CDR2 SYGVKD. CDR3 in amino acids: CATKINRGRPYEQYF. The CDR3 DNA is TGTGCCACCAAGATCAACAGGGGTCGTCCCTACGAGCAGTACTTC.

This chain uses TRBV2 with TRBJ2-1; 11 bases map to TRBD1. Trimming cost V 5 bases and J 8 bases; bases outside gene matches: 11. Per germline, CDR1 SNHLY and CDR2 FYNNEI. This CDR3 comprises 16 residues. In DNA form, the CDR3 reads TGTGCCAGCAGTACAGATCGGACAGGGGGCTGGGATGAGCAGTTCTTC. Amino acids: CASSTDRTGGWDEQFF.

V is TRBV19 and J is TRBJ2-1; D possibly corresponds to TRBD1 (6 bases). The CDR3 spans 15 residues. Trimming shortened V by 6 bases and J by 0 bases, and 12 bases separated the two germline ends. Germline V CDR1 and CDR2: LNHDA, SQIVND (reference sequence). This CDR3 reads CASSSTGHSYNEQFF. The CDR3 DNA follows: TGTGCCAGTAGCTCCACGGGACACTCCTACAATGAGCAGTTCTTC.

This rearrangement joins TRBV6-6 to TRBJ2-6, with 8 bases that match TRBD2. The CDR3 runs 16 residues. Germline values: CDR1 MNHNY, CDR2 SVGAGI (reference sequence). With V trimmed by 5 bases and J by 2 bases, 5 bases remained unmatched. This CDR3 is CASSTGGPTGANVLTF. The CDR3 DNA sequence: TGTGCCAGCAGTACGGGGGGGCCTACTGGGGCCAACGTCCTGACTTTC.

The V gene is TRBV6-6, the J gene TRBJ2-2, with D perhaps TRBD2 (6 bases). CDR1 is MNHNY and CDR2 is SVGAGI in the germline V gene (reference sequence). V lost 0 bases and J 2 bases, leaving 10 bases between the germline ends. CDR3 length: 16 residues. DNA for the CDR3: TGTGCCAGCAGTTACTCAGGAGGGGCCAACACCGGGGAGCTGTTTTTT. Protein: CASSYSGGANTGELFF.

The chain uses TRBV6-1 and TRBJ2-3; 8 bases align to TRBD2. V shed 1 base, J shed 7 bases, and the junction held 7 bases outside the gene matches. The CDR3 consists of 15 residues. Germline V gene sequence: CDR1 MNHNS, CDR2 SASEGT. CDR3 DNA: TGTGCCAGCAGTGAAGTAGCGGGGCGTGCTAATACGCAGTATTTT. Protein product: CASSEVAGRANTQYF.

As concerns this clone: The sample contains more than one DNA sequence encoding this CDR3. This chain uses TRBV6-1 with TRBJ1-1; D is uncertain. Trimming removed 3 bases at V and 4 bases at J, with 9 bases between. Germline V gene lookup returns CDR1 MNHNS and CDR2 SASEGT. The CDR3 loop spans 13 amino acids. CDR3 loop: CASSEARGTEAFF. In nucleotides, the CDR3 is TGTGCCAGCAGTGAGGCTCGAGGCACTGAAGCTTTCTTT.

This chain links TRBV30 with TRBJ1-1; tentative D call: TRBD1 (5 bases). Between the trimmed V and J ends, which lost 7 bases and 0 bases, there was a span of 12 bases. Germline CDR1 reads GTSNPN; CDR2 reads SVGIG (reference sequence). This CDR3 has 13 residues. In DNA, the CDR3 is TGTGCCTCGAAACACAGGCTGAACACTGAAGCTTTCTTT. Amino acids: CASKHRLNTEAFF.

J is TRBJ1-2 and V is TRBV7-8; unclear D gene. V shed 5 bases and J shed 4 bases, with 17 bases lying between them. Germline V gene lookup returns CDR1 SGHVS and CDR2 FQNEAQ. There are 15 residues in the CDR3. The CDR3 DNA sequence: TGTGCCAGCAGCCTTCGTGCAGGCCCTGGCTATGGCTACACCTTC. Amino acid sequence: CASSLRAGPGYGYTF.

The gene calls are TRBV7-2 and TRBJ2-3; unclear D gene. Germline CDR1 is SGHTA and CDR2 is FQGNSA. V was cut by 1 base and J by 2 bases, with 10 bases left in between. CDR3 size: 15 residues. Here the CDR3 reads CASSLGLFSTDTQYF. The CDR3 DNA sequence: TGTGCCAGCAGCTTAGGGCTGTTCTCCACAGATACGCAGTATTTT.

The chain has TRBV7-8 and TRBJ2-1; D perhaps matches TRBD2 (6 bases). Germline V CDR1 and CDR2: SGHVS, FQNEAQ. This CDR3 region has 15 residues. The V and J ends lost 2 bases and 4 bases respectively, with 12 bases between them. CDR3 sequence (DNA): TGTGCCAGCAGCTTAATGAGCGGGCTTTACAATGAGCAGTTCTTC. Translation: CASSLMSGLYNEQFF.

This chain connects TRBV7-8 to TRBJ1-5, with D possibly matching TRBD1 (6 bases). The CDR3 has 16 amino acids. The V and J ends lost 2 bases and 7 bases respectively, with 18 bases between them. The germline V gene has CDR1 SGHVS and CDR2 FQNEAQ. CDR3 amino acids: CASSLNSLRGNQPQHF. The CDR3 DNA reads TGTGCCAGCAGCTTAAATTCGCTGAGGGGGAACCAGCCCCAGCATTTT.

The CDR3 loop reads CASSPRDKDEQYF. CDR3 coding DNA: TGTGCCAGCTCACCCCGGGACAAAGACGAGCAGTACTTC. This rearrangement joins TRBV18 to TRBJ2-7; the D gene is possibly TRBD1 (6 bases). The V gene lost 3 bases and the J gene lost 5 bases, with 11 bases spanning the gap. Germline V gene data show CDR1 as KGHSH and CDR2 as LQKENI. The CDR3 loop spans 13 amino acids. Looking up the rest from reference TRBV18 and TRBJ2-7 gives the full variable domain: NAGVMQNPRHLVRRRGQEARLRCSPMKGHSHVYWYRQLPEEGLKFMVYLQKENIIDESGMPKERFSAEFPKEGPSILRIQQVVRGDSAAYFCASSPRDKDEQYFGPGTRLTVT.

This chain connects TRBV5-6 to TRBJ1-2, with TRBD1 identical over 11 bases. V lost 7 bases to trimming and J lost 4 bases; unmatched junction nucleotides: 6. CDR3 length: 14 residues. In germline, CDR1 is SGHDT, CDR2 YYEEEE. The CDR3 reads CASSRDRGTYGYTF. CDR3 in DNA: TGTGCCAGCTCCAGGGACAGGGGGACCTATGGCTACACCTTC. The full variable domain, its missing parts supplied by reference TRBV5-6 and TRBJ1-2, is DAGVTQSPTHLIKTRGQQVTLRCSPKSGHDTVSWYQQALGQGPQFIFQYYEEEERQRGNFPDRFSGHQFPNYSSELNVNALLLGDSALYLCASSRDRGTYGYTFGSGTRLTVV.

In DNA, the CDR3 is TGTGCCAGCAGGGTAATCACCGCGTTCTATGGCTACACCTTC. It codes for CASRVITAFYGYTF. This rearrangement joins TRBV2 to TRBJ1-2, with D uncertain. V dropped 6 bases and J dropped 4 bases, with 15 bases sitting between them. This CDR3 has 14 amino acids. Germline V gene lookup returns CDR1 SNHLY and CDR2 FYNNEI.

This chain links TRBV4-1 with TRBJ2-1; TRBD1 matches at 7 bases. V shed 5 bases, J shed 1 base, and the junction held 5 bases outside the gene matches. CDR3 length: 15 amino acids. Germline CDR1 is MGHRA and CDR2 is YSYEKL. The CDR3 DNA sequence: TGCGCCAGCAGCGGTGGGACAGCGTCCTACAATGAGCAGTTCTTC. Protein product: CASSGGTASYNEQFF.

A remark on this clone: An end of the junction does not agree with germline; a read error may underlie this. In DNA, the CDR3 is TGTGCCAGCAGTGAAGGACAGGCGGCCCTTCGTTTCTTC. As protein: CASSEGQAALRFF. The chain has TRBV25-1 and TRBJ1-2; 7 nucleotides match TRBD1. The CDR3 covers 13 residues. The germline CDR1 and CDR2 sequences are MGHDK and SYGVNS.